A selection of T cell receptor beta chains follows, all from one sample in a study of Ad26.COV2.S vaccination and SARS-CoV-2 variants. Here immunoSEQ multiplex PCR was the method, and the copy in TCRdb shows in-frame clones only, minus some. The table includes under 150,000 clones, roughly 89% detected once. The input for sequencing was peripheral blood, taken after recovery from COVID-19. The receptors come from a human donor who had recovered from COVID-19. CDR3s include the opening cysteine and the closing phenylalanine or tryptophan. D genes are given only for firm matches. Clone sizes are given selectively: once, few, many, or a class where the clone is expanded.

clone size: once
D gene: NA
V gene: TRBV19
J gene: TRBJ2-2
CDR3 protein: CASSRDSFGGELFF
CDR3 DNA: TGTGCCAGTAGTAGGGACTCTTTTGGCGGGGAGCTGTTTTTT

clone size: NA
D gene: NA
V gene: TRBV29-1
J gene: TRBJ1-4
CDR3 protein: CSVEGLDEKLFF
CDR3 DNA: TGCAGCGTCGAGGGATTAGATGAAAAACTGTTTTTT

clone size: once
D gene: NA
V gene: TRBV6-5
J gene: TRBJ2-2
CDR3 protein: CARLGRENSRELFF
CDR3 DNA: TGTGCCAGGCTAGGCAGGGAAAATAGCCGGGAGCTGTTTTTT

clone size: NA
D gene: NA
V gene: TRBV5-4
J gene: TRBJ2-1
CDR3 protein: CASGGYEQFF
CDR3 DNA: TGTGCCAGCGGGGGCTACGAGCAGTTCTTC

clone size: NA
D gene: TRBD1
V gene: TRBV11-2
J gene: TRBJ1-3
CDR3 protein: CASSLDRGTGNTIYF
CDR3 DNA: TGTGCCAGCAGCCTAGACAGGGGGACTGGAAACACCATATATTTT

clone size: NA
D gene: NA
V gene: TRBV19
J gene: TRBJ1-5
CDR3 protein: CASNGFDSNQPQHF
CDR3 DNA: TGTGCCTCCAACGGTTTCGATAGCAATCAGCCCCAGCATTTT

clone size: NA
D gene: NA
V gene: TRBV11-2
J gene: TRBJ2-7
CDR3 protein: CASSLFQESYEQYF
CDR3 DNA: TGTGCCAGCAGCTTATTTCAAGAATCATACGAGCAGTACTTC

clone size: once
D gene: TRBD2
V gene: TRBV7-8
J gene: TRBJ2-2
CDR3 protein: CASSLREGSNTGELFF
CDR3 DNA: TGTGCCAGCAGCCTCCGGGAGGGGTCAAACACCGGGGAGCTGTTTTTT

clone size: NA
D gene: TRBD1
V gene: TRBV2
J gene: TRBJ2-1
CDR3 protein: CASTRQGGYNEQFF
CDR3 DNA: TGTGCCAGCACCCGACAGGGCGGGTACAATGAGCAGTTCTTC

clone size: NA
D gene: NA
V gene: TRBV11-2
J gene: TRBJ1-2
CDR3 protein: CASSPGQTNYGYTF
CDR3 DNA: TGTGCCAGCAGCCCCGGACAGACTAACTATGGCTACACCTTC

clone size: NA
D gene: NA
V gene: TRBV7-9
J gene: TRBJ1-3
CDR3 protein: CASSSSFRDTRSGNTIYF
CDR3 DNA: TGTGCCAGCAGCTCCTCCTTCCGGGACACCCGCTCTGGAAACACCATATATTTT

clone size: NA
D gene: NA
V gene: TRBV25-1
J gene: TRBJ1-2
CDR3 protein: CASSSGGNYGYTF
CDR3 DNA: TGTGCCAGCAGTTCTGGAGGAAACTATGGCTACACCTTC

clone size: NA
D gene: NA
V gene: TRBV9
J gene: TRBJ1-2
CDR3 protein: CASSPADSLNYGTVRTF
CDR3 DNA: TGTGCCAGCAGCCCAGCGGACAGTCTTAACTATGGCACCGTTAGGACCTTC

clone size: NA
D gene: NA
V gene: TRBV5-6
J gene: TRBJ2-4
CDR3 protein: CASSSRAADIQYF
CDR3 DNA: TGTGCCAGCAGCTCCAGGGCGGCGGACATTCAGTACTTC

clone size: NA
D gene: NA
V gene: TRBV9
J gene: TRBJ1-2
CDR3 protein: CASSVVAEGGYTF
CDR3 DNA: TGTGCCAGCAGCGTAGTGGCGGAGGGGGGCTACACCTTC

clone size: NA
D gene: NA
V gene: TRBV12-3/TRBV12-4
J gene: TRBJ1-6
CDR3 protein: CGHRGFDNSPLHF
CDR3 DNA: TGTGGACATCGAGGATTCGATAATTCACCCCTCCACTTT

clone size: NA
D gene: TRBD1
V gene: TRBV29-1
J gene: TRBJ2-7
CDR3 protein: CSVEKTGPYEQYF
CDR3 DNA: TGCAGCGTTGAAAAGACAGGGCCCTACGAGCAGTACTTC

clone size: NA
D gene: NA
V gene: TRBV4-3
J gene: TRBJ2-2
CDR3 protein: CASRHTGTDTGELFF
CDR3 DNA: TGCGCCAGCCGCCACACCGGAACGGACACCGGGGAGCTGTTTTTT

clone size: NA
D gene: NA
V gene: TRBV5-5
J gene: TRBJ1-5
CDR3 protein: CASSLAGSNQPQHF
CDR3 DNA: TGTGCCAGCAGCTTGGCTGGGAGCAATCAGCCCCAGCATTTT

clone size: NA
D gene: NA
V gene: TRBV18
J gene: TRBJ1-5
CDR3 protein: CASSSRGDGYSNQPQHF
CDR3 DNA: TGTGCCAGCTCATCTAGGGGGGACGGATATAGCAATCAGCCCCAGCATTTT

clone size: NA
D gene: TRBD1
V gene: TRBV4-3
J gene: TRBJ2-7
CDR3 protein: CASSGGTGYEQYF
CDR3 DNA: TGCGCCAGCAGCGGAGGGACAGGGTACGAGCAGTACTTC

clone size: NA
D gene: NA
V gene: TRBV7-2
J gene: TRBJ1-1
CDR3 protein: CASSLASSVVNTEAFF
CDR3 DNA: TGTGCCAGCAGCTTAGCCAGTTCAGTCGTGAACACTGAAGCTTTCTTT

clone size: NA
D gene: NA
V gene: TRBV6-5
J gene: TRBJ2-7
CDR3 protein: CASSYPILAGRYEQYF
CDR3 DNA: TGTGCCAGCAGTTACCCGATCCTGGCGGGTCGGTACGAGCAGTACTTC

clone size: NA
D gene: TRBD1
V gene: TRBV13
J gene: TRBJ2-7
CDR3 protein: CASSYRQGASYEQYF
CDR3 DNA: TGTGCCAGCAGCTATAGACAGGGGGCCTCCTACGAGCAGTACTTC

clone size: few
D gene: NA
V gene: TRBV5-1
J gene: TRBJ1-6
CDR3 protein: CASSLGGSAVVSPLHF
CDR3 DNA: TGCGCCAGCAGCTTGGGTGGCAGCGCCGTAGTTTCACCCCTCCACTTT

clone size: NA
D gene: NA
V gene: TRBV5-1
J gene: TRBJ1-1
CDR3 protein: CASSLTVDTEAFF
CDR3 DNA: TGCGCCAGCAGCTTAACCGTGGACACTGAAGCTTTCTTT

clone size: NA
D gene: NA
V gene: TRBV24-1
J gene: TRBJ1-3
CDR3 protein: CATSGGGNSGNTIYF
CDR3 DNA: TGTGCCACCAGTGGTGGTGGGAACTCTGGAAACACCATATATTTT

clone size: NA
D gene: TRBD1
V gene: TRBV3-1/TRBV3-2
J gene: TRBJ1-2
CDR3 protein: CASSQAAGGYGYTF
CDR3 DNA: TGTGCCAGCAGCCAAGCGGCAGGGGGTTATGGCTACACCTTC

clone size: once
D gene: TRBD1
V gene: TRBV27
J gene: TRBJ2-1
CDR3 protein: CASCRETGCYNEQFF
CDR3 DNA: TGTGCCAGCTGCCGCGAGACAGGGTGCTACAATGAGCAGTTCTTC

clone size: NA
D gene: TRBD2
V gene: TRBV19
J gene: TRBJ2-1
CDR3 protein: CASSVFSGGRYNEQFF
CDR3 DNA: TGTGCCAGTAGTGTCTTCAGCGGGGGGAGATACAATGAGCAGTTCTTC

clone size: once
D gene: NA
V gene: TRBV12-3/TRBV12-4
J gene: TRBJ2-7
CDR3 protein: CASSTGYTYEQYF
CDR3 DNA: TGTGCCAGCAGTACTGGATACACCTACGAGCAGTACTTC

clone size: NA
D gene: TRBD2
V gene: TRBV7-2
J gene: TRBJ2-5
CDR3 protein: CASSQGTSGGAGETQYF
CDR3 DNA: TGTGCCAGCAGCCAAGGGACTAGCGGGGGGGCCGGGGAGACCCAGTACTTC

clone size: NA
D gene: NA
V gene: TRBV19
J gene: TRBJ2-3
CDR3 protein: CASEGTRGPEFTTDTQYF
CDR3 DNA: TGTGCCAGTGAAGGGACTCGCGGGCCCGAATTTACCACAGATACGCAGTATTTT